This TCR beta chain derives from a study of cytomegalovirus exposure and HLA in healthy donors. PCR involved 60 Vbeta and 13 Jbeta primers. TCRdb keeps only in-frame clones here, not all; method: immunoSEQ multiplex PCR. This sample has around 100,000 clones, with 60% to 75% found just once. Germline values: CDR1 SNHLY, CDR2 FYNNEI. Trimming at V came to 5 bases and at J to 7 bases, leaving 7 bases not matched to a gene. This CDR3 contains 13 residues. This TCR came from a man between 50 and 59 years old in good health and CMV-seronegative. Material for sequencing was PBMCs. The rearrangement joins TRBV2 to TRBJ1-1; 7 positions agree with TRBD1. The CDR3 nucleotides read TGTGCCAGCAGTACAGGGGCAGGGGGTGAAGCTTTCTTT. As protein: CASSTGAGGEAFF.